A selection of T cell receptor beta chains follows, all from one sample in a study of T cells after posttransplantation cyclophosphamide. The method was immunoSEQ multiplex PCR; TCRdb's version includes in-frame clones alone and lacks a portion of them. The sample lists roughly 9,100 clones, 80% to 90% seen once, with roughly 1.6% in the top ten. The sequenced sample consisted of memory CD4+ T cells sorted from PBMCs. The receptor set was obtained from a woman aged 60-75 years in good health, CMV-negative, and a related stem cell transplant donor. CDR3s include the opening cysteine and the closing phenylalanine or tryptophan. A D gene is named only where the DNA matches it firmly. Clone size is stated in some rows and not others, as once, few, many or a class when expanded.

CDR3 DNA: TGTGCCAGCAGCTCTTCCGGGACTAGGGGCACAGATACGCAGTATTTT
CDR3 protein: CASSSSGTRGTDTQYF
D gene: TRBD2
V gene: TRBV7-6
J gene: TRBJ2-3
clone size: -

CDR3 DNA: TGTGCCAGCAGCGCTAGCGGTACTTTTGACGTTTTGAATCAGCCCCAGCATTTT
CDR3 protein: CASSASGTFDVLNQPQHF
D gene: -
V gene: TRBV7-6
J gene: TRBJ1-5
clone size: -

CDR3 DNA: TGTGCCAGCAGTAAAGCCGTGGGCCTCACAGATACGCAGTATTTT
CDR3 protein: CASSKAVGLTDTQYF
D gene: -
V gene: TRBV25-1
J gene: TRBJ2-3
clone size: -

CDR3 DNA: TGTGCCAGTAGTATTGGCCCCCGGGGCGCGGGGTATGGCTACACCTTC
CDR3 protein: CASSIGPRGAGYGYTF
D gene: -
V gene: TRBV19
J gene: TRBJ1-2
clone size: -

CDR3 DNA: TGCAGCGTTGAAGAGTGGTCCGGCGGGAGAAACGAGCAGTACTTC
CDR3 protein: CSVEEWSGGRNEQYF
D gene: TRBD2
V gene: TRBV29-1
J gene: TRBJ2-7
clone size: once

CDR3 DNA: TGTGCCAGCAGTTTAGGCTACCGAGGCTATGGCTACACCTTC
CDR3 protein: CASSLGYRGYGYTF
D gene: -
V gene: TRBV27
J gene: TRBJ1-2
clone size: -

CDR3 DNA: TGTGCCAGCAGCCCAGGAGGAAGCGGGGGGGCTCGGGAGACCCAGTACTTC
CDR3 protein: CASSPGGSGGARETQYF
D gene: TRBD2
V gene: TRBV7-2
J gene: TRBJ2-5
clone size: -

CDR3 DNA: TGTGCCAGCAGCTTAGCGCAGGAGGGGTGGGCTGAGCAGTTCTTC
CDR3 protein: CASSLAQEGWAEQFF
D gene: -
V gene: TRBV7-8
J gene: TRBJ2-1
clone size: -

CDR3 DNA: TGCGCCAGCAGCTTTGTAGACCTAGCGGGTCCGACCGAGCAGTACTTC
CDR3 protein: CASSFVDLAGPTEQYF
D gene: TRBD2
V gene: TRBV5-1
J gene: TRBJ2-7
clone size: -

CDR3 DNA: TGTGCCAGCAGTTCCCTGACTGGCGAGCAGTACTTC
CDR3 protein: CASSSLTGEQYF
D gene: -
V gene: TRBV28
J gene: TRBJ2-7
clone size: -

CDR3 DNA: TGTGCCAGCATCCTTAGCGGGAGGGCCACAGATACGCAGTATTTT
CDR3 protein: CASILSGRATDTQYF
D gene: TRBD2
V gene: TRBV6-6
J gene: TRBJ2-3
clone size: -

CDR3 DNA: TGTGCCAGCAGCCCCGGGGTCCCGCCAGATACGCAGTATTTT
CDR3 protein: CASSPGVPPDTQYF
D gene: -
V gene: TRBV7-3
J gene: TRBJ2-3
clone size: -

CDR3 DNA: TGCAGCGTTGAAGACCTGAATAGCTCCTACAATGAGCAGTTCTTC
CDR3 protein: CSVEDLNSSYNEQFF
D gene: -
V gene: TRBV29-1
J gene: TRBJ2-1
clone size: -

CDR3 DNA: TGTGCCAGCAGTTCCTTATTTAGCGGGAACACCGGGGAGCTGTTTTTT
CDR3 protein: CASSSLFSGNTGELFF
D gene: -
V gene: TRBV6-5
J gene: TRBJ2-2
clone size: -

CDR3 DNA: TGCGCCAGCAGCCAAGATGGAGGGGGCGAGGATTCACCCCTCCACTTT
CDR3 protein: CASSQDGGGEDSPLHF
D gene: TRBD1
V gene: TRBV4-3
J gene: TRBJ1-6
clone size: few

CDR3 DNA: TGTGCCAGCAGCCTCCGACAGGGTAGCACTGAAGCTTTCTTT
CDR3 protein: CASSLRQGSTEAFF
D gene: TRBD1
V gene: TRBV7-2
J gene: TRBJ1-1
clone size: -

CDR3 DNA: TGCGCCAGCAGTGACTATGGATTAGGAGACGTCGACACCGGGGAGCTGTTTTTT
CDR3 protein: CASSDYGLGDVDTGELFF
D gene: -
V gene: TRBV10-1
J gene: TRBJ2-2
clone size: -

CDR3 DNA: TGTGCCAGCAGCTTAAGGGGGACTAGCGGACCACAAGAGACCCAGTACTTC
CDR3 protein: CASSLRGTSGPQETQYF
D gene: TRBD2
V gene: TRBV11-2
J gene: TRBJ2-5
clone size: -

CDR3 DNA: TGTGCCAGCAGCCCGGTGGGGGGCCAAGAGACCCAGTACTTC
CDR3 protein: CASSPVGGQETQYF
D gene: -
V gene: TRBV4-2
J gene: TRBJ2-5
clone size: -

CDR3 DNA: TGTGCCAGCAGATTGACAGCTATGAACACTGAAGCTTTCTTT
CDR3 protein: CASRLTAMNTEAFF
D gene: -
V gene: TRBV7-3
J gene: TRBJ1-1
clone size: -

CDR3 DNA: TGTGCCAGCAGGGCCGGGACTAGCGGGAGGGCGGTTGAGACCCAGTACTTC
CDR3 protein: CASRAGTSGRAVETQYF
D gene: TRBD2
V gene: TRBV2
J gene: TRBJ2-5
clone size: -

CDR3 DNA: TGTGCCAGCAGCTACACGGGGGCGGGGGATCAGCCCCAGCATTTT
CDR3 protein: CASSYTGAGDQPQHF
D gene: -
V gene: TRBV7-2
J gene: TRBJ1-5
clone size: -

CDR3 DNA: TGTGCCAGCTCACCACTTCCCACAGGGAGCGATTCACCCCTCCACTTT
CDR3 protein: CASSPLPTGSDSPLHF
D gene: -
V gene: TRBV18
J gene: TRBJ1-6
clone size: -

CDR3 DNA: TGTGCCAGCAGCTTTAGCGGAAAAGAGACCCAGTACTTC
CDR3 protein: CASSFSGKETQYF
D gene: -
V gene: TRBV7-2
J gene: TRBJ2-5
clone size: -

CDR3 DNA: TGTGCCAGCAGCTTGGGACAGAACTATTCACCCCTCCACTTT
CDR3 protein: CASSLGQNYSPLHF
D gene: TRBD1
V gene: TRBV7-6
J gene: TRBJ1-6
clone size: -

CDR3 DNA: TGTGCCAGTAGTCCCGGAACAGGGGCTTTTAAAGAAAAACTGTTTTTT
CDR3 protein: CASSPGTGAFKEKLFF
D gene: TRBD1
V gene: TRBV19
J gene: TRBJ1-4
clone size: -

CDR3 DNA: TGTGCCAGCAGCTTGGAATCCGGGACAGTCACAGATACGCAGTATTTT
CDR3 protein: CASSLESGTVTDTQYF
D gene: TRBD1
V gene: TRBV5-4
J gene: TRBJ2-3
clone size: -

CDR3 DNA: TGTGCCAGCAGCTTAGGGACTAGCGGGAGAAACACAGATACGCAGTATTTT
CDR3 protein: CASSLGTSGRNTDTQYF
D gene: TRBD2
V gene: TRBV5-4
J gene: TRBJ2-3
clone size: -

CDR3 DNA: TGCGCCAGCACTGGAAAGGGGGGGGACAATGAGCAGTTCTTC
CDR3 protein: CASTGKGGDNEQFF
D gene: -
V gene: TRBV10-1
J gene: TRBJ2-1
clone size: -

CDR3 DNA: TGTGCCAGCAGCGTAGGTAGCGGGGGGACAGATACGCAGTATTTT
CDR3 protein: CASSVGSGGTDTQYF
D gene: TRBD2
V gene: TRBV9
J gene: TRBJ2-3
clone size: -

CDR3 DNA: TGTGCCAGCATTGAGACTAGCGGGGGGGCAGGGGAGACCCAGTACTTC
CDR3 protein: CASIETSGGAGETQYF
D gene: TRBD2
V gene: TRBV2
J gene: TRBJ2-5
clone size: few

CDR3 DNA: TGTGCCAGCAGGCCCGCAGCGGGGGTGGAAGAGACCCAGTACTTC
CDR3 protein: CASRPAAGVEETQYF
D gene: TRBD2
V gene: TRBV13
J gene: TRBJ2-5
clone size: few

CDR3 DNA: TGTGCCAGCAGCTTTCGCCACGGGGTATGCTCCTATAATTCCCCCCTCCACTTT
CDR3 protein: CASSFRHGVCSYNSPLHF
D gene: -
V gene: TRBV9
J gene: TRBJ1-6
clone size: -

CDR3 DNA: TGTGCCAGCAGTTACGCGGTGCGGGACAATGAGCAGTTCTTC
CDR3 protein: CASSYAVRDNEQFF
D gene: -
V gene: TRBV6-5
J gene: TRBJ2-1
clone size: -

CDR3 DNA: TGTGCCAGCAGCTTCCCTCAGGGGAACACTGAAGCTTTCTTT
CDR3 protein: CASSFPQGNTEAFF
D gene: -
V gene: TRBV5-6
J gene: TRBJ1-1
clone size: -

CDR3 DNA: TGTGCCAGCAGTCCTCGGACAGGGGGGTACAACACTGAAGCTTTCTTT
CDR3 protein: CASSPRTGGYNTEAFF
D gene: TRBD1
V gene: TRBV6-6
J gene: TRBJ1-1
clone size: -

CDR3 DNA: TGTGCCAGCAGCCTCTGGGGGCCAACTAATGAAAAACTGTTTTTT
CDR3 protein: CASSLWGPTNEKLFF
D gene: -
V gene: TRBV2
J gene: TRBJ1-4
clone size: -

CDR3 DNA: TGTGCCAGCAGCTTAGATCTCGGTGGGAGTGGGTACAATGAGCAGTTCTTC
CDR3 protein: CASSLDLGGSGYNEQFF
D gene: -
V gene: TRBV11-3
J gene: TRBJ2-1
clone size: -

CDR3 DNA: TGTGCCAGCAGTCCCCATCAACAGGGGTTGGCTGAAGCTTTCTTT
CDR3 protein: CASSPHQQGLAEAFF
D gene: TRBD1
V gene: TRBV28
J gene: TRBJ1-1
clone size: -

CDR3 DNA: TGTGCCAGCAGCAAAACCGGGACTAGCGGGAGGGGGACAGATACGCAGTATTTT
CDR3 protein: CASSKTGTSGRGTDTQYF
D gene: TRBD2
V gene: TRBV7-8
J gene: TRBJ2-3
clone size: -

CDR3 DNA: TGTGCCAGCAGTGAACGGAGGCGGGGGGGCAGCGATACGCAGTATTTT
CDR3 protein: CASSERRRGGSDTQYF
D gene: TRBD2
V gene: TRBV6-1
J gene: TRBJ2-3
clone size: -

CDR3 DNA: TGTGCCAGCAGCGTAAACAGGGGTCCGAATTCACCCCTCCACTTT
CDR3 protein: CASSVNRGPNSPLHF
D gene: TRBD1
V gene: TRBV5-4
J gene: TRBJ1-6
clone size: -

CDR3 DNA: TGTGCCAGCAGCTTGGTCATTGGGCGAGATGAAAAACTGTTTTTT
CDR3 protein: CASSLVIGRDEKLFF
D gene: -
V gene: TRBV5-6
J gene: TRBJ1-4
clone size: -

CDR3 DNA: TGTGCCAGCAGCTCGGAGGGGGCAGGGTGGGGAAAACTGTTTTTT
CDR3 protein: CASSSEGAGWGKLFF
D gene: TRBD1
V gene: TRBV9
J gene: TRBJ1-4
clone size: few

CDR3 DNA: TGTGCCACCAATAAGGAGCCTTCGGAGACCCAGTACTTC
CDR3 protein: CATNKEPSETQYF
D gene: -
V gene: TRBV10-3
J gene: TRBJ2-5
clone size: -

CDR3 DNA: TGCGCCAGCAGCTTGGCTAGCGGGACCTACGAGCAGTACTTC
CDR3 protein: CASSLASGTYEQYF
D gene: TRBD2
V gene: TRBV5-1
J gene: TRBJ2-7
clone size: -

CDR3 DNA: TGTGCCAGCAGTTCTCCAGCGGGAGGTCTGGATGAGCAGTTCTTC
CDR3 protein: CASSSPAGGLDEQFF
D gene: TRBD2
V gene: TRBV28
J gene: TRBJ2-1
clone size: few

CDR3 DNA: TGTGCCTGGAGTGTAGGAGGGGTTGGAAACACCATATATTTT
CDR3 protein: CAWSVGGVGNTIYF
D gene: -
V gene: TRBV30
J gene: TRBJ1-3
clone size: -

CDR3 DNA: TGTGCCAGTAGTGCCATTCGGGACAGGGGAGATGGCTACACCTTC
CDR3 protein: CASSAIRDRGDGYTF
D gene: TRBD1
V gene: TRBV19
J gene: TRBJ1-2
clone size: -

CDR3 DNA: TGTGCCAGTAGTATCCCGGGACACCTTGCCAAAAACATTCAGTACTTC
CDR3 protein: CASSIPGHLAKNIQYF
D gene: -
V gene: TRBV19
J gene: TRBJ2-4
clone size: -

CDR3 DNA: TGTGCCAGCAGTCTGACAGGGAACTATGGCTACACCTTC
CDR3 protein: CASSLTGNYGYTF
D gene: TRBD1
V gene: TRBV28
J gene: TRBJ1-2
clone size: -